Below are 10 T cell receptor beta chains sequenced from a single sample in a study of T-cell reconstitution after alpha-beta-depleted transplantation in children. The TCRbeta library was prepared with unique molecular identifiers. TCRdb re-derived calls from the PCR reads in MiXCR, one entry per CDR3 protein. The data show about 580,000 distinct CDR3 sequences, with under 30% seen just once and approximately 14% held by the top ten. The sequenced sample was PBMCs, mostly from graft donor cells, obtained 360 days after TCRalphabeta/CD19-depleted stem cell transplant. The receptors were sampled from a boy in the first two years of life who had a stem cell transplant for acute myeloid leukemia, so the T cells may come from the graft donor.

Worth noting for this clonotype: With a much larger clone just one base away, this may be a read error. This CDR3 is missing its conserved last phenylalanine or tryptophan, likely due to a read error. CDR3 residues: CASSEDSKSEQYL. Here the CDR3 DNA reads TGTGCCAGCAGCGAGGACAGCAAGAGCGAGCAGTACCTC. The chain joins TRBV9 to TRBJ2-7; a possible D gene is TRBD1 (6 bases). Deletions cut 3 bases from V and 6 bases from J, with 13 bases between. CDR3 size: 13 residues. Germline loops: CDR1 SGDLS, CDR2 YYNGEE.

This clonotype was found many times. V gene TRBV12-3 or TRBV12-4 combines with J gene TRBJ1-1; no definite D call. CDR3 length: 11 residues. Trimming left V 3 bases short and J 10 bases short, with 9 bases between. The CDR3 DNA is TGTGCCAGCAGTTTTTACAACTCAGCTTTCTTT. Its translation is CASSFYNSAFF.

The chain is built from TRBV7-9 and TRBJ2-5; D not resolved. This CDR3 contains 14 residues. Trimming shortened V by 2 bases and J by 0 bases, and 7 bases separated the two germline ends. Germline V CDR1 and CDR2: SEHNR, FQNEAQ (reference sequence). Here the CDR3 reads CASSLSRDQETQYF. The CDR3 DNA reads as TGTGCCAGCAGCTTATCTAGGGACCAAGAGACCCAGTACTTC.

This chain joins TRBV9 and TRBJ2-5; TRBD2 matches 10 bases. The length of the CDR3 is 14 residues. The V gene's germline CDR1 is SGDLS and CDR2 YYNGEE. V shed 4 bases, J shed 5 bases, and the junction held 5 bases outside the gene matches. For the CDR3, the DNA is TGTGCCAGCAGCCGGACTAGCGGAGGGGAGACCCAGTACTTC. Translating gives CASSRTSGGETQYF. Full variable domain (rest looked up from reference TRBV9 and TRBJ2-5): DSGVTQTPKHLITATGQRVTLRCSPRSGDLSVYWYQQSLDQGLQFLIQYYNGEERAKGNILERFSAQQFPDLHSELNLSSLELGDSALYFCASSRTSGGETQYFGPGTRLLVL.

Many counts were recorded for this clonotype. This chain uses TRBV4-2 with TRBJ2-1, with D possibly called TRBD1 or TRBD2 (6 bases each). This CDR3 has 18 residues. The V end lost 0 bases, the J end lost 0 bases, and 15 bases lay between the germline ends. Per the germline V gene, CDR1 is LGHNA and CDR2 is YNFKEQ. CDR3 amino acids: CASSQDGGGGDSYNEQFF. For the CDR3, the DNA is TGTGCCAGCAGCCAAGATGGAGGGGGAGGAGACTCCTACAATGAGCAGTTCTTC.

The chain uses TRBV12-3 or TRBV12-4 and TRBJ2-7; no firm D call. This CDR3 contains 14 residues. The V end was cut by 5 bases, the J end by 4 bases, with 15 bases between. The CDR3 here is CASSPGHGQYEQYF. DNA of the CDR3: TGTGCCAGCAGTCCCGGGCATGGCCAATACGAGCAGTACTTC.

Points on this clonotype: A read error may explain this, as a much larger clone is one base away. The chain combines TRBV7-2 with TRBJ2-3; 11 bases are shared with TRBD2. This CDR3 is built from 15 residues. CDR1 is SGHTA, CDR2 FQGNSA, per germline. V lost 1 base and J lost 5; bases outside the gene matches: 2. The CDR3 DNA reads TGTGCCAGCAGCTTAGGACTAGCGGGGAAAGATACGCAGTATTTT. The encoded protein is CASSLGLAGKDTQYF.

This sequence joins TRBV12-3 or TRBV12-4 and TRBJ2-1, with no clear D. The CDR3 covers 12 residues. Trimming took 3 bases from V and 7 from J, leaving 7 bases between them. The chain's CDR3 is CASSLELNEQFF. The CDR3, as DNA: TGTGCCAGCAGTTTGGAACTAAATGAGCAGTTCTTC.

In its sample, this clonotype was seen a few times. V gene TRBV15 combines with J gene TRBJ2-1, with a weak D call TRBD2 (6 bases). Germline V CDR1 and CDR2: LNHNV, YYDKDF (reference sequence). The CDR3 loop spans 15 amino acids. Trimming shortened V by 0 bases and J by 7 bases, and 13 bases separated the two germline ends. For the CDR3, the DNA is TGTGCCACCAGCAGAGACCGCGGGGCTGTAAATGAGCAGTTCTTC. It encodes CATSRDRGAVNEQFF.

V usage is TRBV20-1 and J usage is TRBJ1-6; no definite D call. Germline CDR1 DFQATT, CDR2 SNEGSKA (reference sequence). Trimming stripped 2 bases from V and 5 bases from J, with 10 bases between. The CDR3 has 14 residues. The CDR3 DNA reads as TGCAGTGCTAGATGGGGTTTGAATAATTCACCCCTCCACTTT. Translation gives CSARWGLNNSPLHF.